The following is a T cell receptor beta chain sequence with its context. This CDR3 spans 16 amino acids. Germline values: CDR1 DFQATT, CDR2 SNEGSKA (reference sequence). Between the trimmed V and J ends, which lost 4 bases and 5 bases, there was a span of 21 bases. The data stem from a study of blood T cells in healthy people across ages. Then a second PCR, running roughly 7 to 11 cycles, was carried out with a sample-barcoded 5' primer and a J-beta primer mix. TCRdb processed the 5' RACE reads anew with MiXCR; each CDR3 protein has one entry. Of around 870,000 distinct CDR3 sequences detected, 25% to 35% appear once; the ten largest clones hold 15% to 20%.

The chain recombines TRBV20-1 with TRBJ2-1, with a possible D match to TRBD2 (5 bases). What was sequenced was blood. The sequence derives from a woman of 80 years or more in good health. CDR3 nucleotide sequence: TGCAGTGCTACCCGCCTTGTGGGGAAGGGAGACAATGAGCAGTTCTTC. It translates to CSATRLVGKGDNEQFF.